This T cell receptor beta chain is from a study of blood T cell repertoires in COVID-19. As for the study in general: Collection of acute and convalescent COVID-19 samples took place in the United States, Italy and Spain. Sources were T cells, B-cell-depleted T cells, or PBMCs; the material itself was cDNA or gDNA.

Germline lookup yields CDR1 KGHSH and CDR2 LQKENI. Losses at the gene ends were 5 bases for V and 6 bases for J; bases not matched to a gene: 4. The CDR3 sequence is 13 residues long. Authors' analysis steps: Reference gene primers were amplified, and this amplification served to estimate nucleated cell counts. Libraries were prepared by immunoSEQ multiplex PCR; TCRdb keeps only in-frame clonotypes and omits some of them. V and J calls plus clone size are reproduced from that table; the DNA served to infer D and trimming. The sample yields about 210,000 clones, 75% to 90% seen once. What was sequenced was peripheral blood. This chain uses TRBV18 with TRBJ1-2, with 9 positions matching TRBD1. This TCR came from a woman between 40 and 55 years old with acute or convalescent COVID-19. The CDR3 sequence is CASSGQGSDGYTF. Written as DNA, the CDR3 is TGTGCCAGCTCAGGACAGGGGAGTGATGGCTACACCTTC.